Listed below are T cell receptor beta chains from one sample, sequenced in a study of a mutant IDH1 vaccine in newly diagnosed glioma. TCRdb's table, derived via immunoSEQ multiplex PCR, lists solely in-frame clones and lacks some. The sample consists of roughly 120,000 clones, 80% of them appearing once. These TCRs' antigens remain unknown. The sample here was PBMCs, taken from a glioma patient whose treatment included an IDH1 peptide vaccine. The receptors derive from a man between 35 and 55 years old with glioma. Both conserved end residues are part of each CDR3. D genes are given only for firm matches. Some rows mark clone size as missing; the rest say once, few, many or name a class of expanded clone.

cdr3_aa: CASNSRDRVLKGYTF; cdr3_nt: TGTGCCAGCAATTCCCGGGACAGGGTTTTAAAGGGCTACACCTTC; d_call: TRBD1; clone_size: .; v_call: TRBV5-8; j_call: TRBJ1-2
cdr3_aa: CASSYDLQGANTQYF; cdr3_nt: TGTGCCAGCAGTTACGACCTGCAGGGGGCCAATACGCAGTATTTT; d_call: TRBD1; clone_size: .; v_call: TRBV6-5; j_call: TRBJ2-3
cdr3_aa: CASSPRTGADTQYF; cdr3_nt: TGTGCCAGCAGCCCCAGGACAGGGGCAGATACGCAGTATTTT; d_call: TRBD1; clone_size: .; v_call: TRBV7-2; j_call: TRBJ2-3
cdr3_aa: CASSYSRTGGGYGYTF; cdr3_nt: TGTGCCAGCAGTTACAGCCGGACAGGGGGTGGCTATGGCTACACCTTC; d_call: TRBD1; clone_size: few; v_call: TRBV6-5; j_call: TRBJ1-2
cdr3_aa: CASSLGQTYGYTF; cdr3_nt: TGTGCCAGCAGCTTGGGCCAGACCTATGGCTACACCTTC; d_call: .; clone_size: .; v_call: TRBV5-6; j_call: TRBJ1-2
cdr3_aa: CASSSTGTGELFF; cdr3_nt: TGTGCCAGCAGCTCGACAGGGACCGGGGAGCTGTTTTTT; d_call: TRBD1; clone_size: .; v_call: TRBV6-6; j_call: TRBJ2-2
cdr3_aa: CASSQQPGENPNEKLFF; cdr3_nt: TGCGCCAGCAGCCAACAACCGGGGGAAAATCCTAATGAAAAACTGTTTTTT; d_call: .; clone_size: few; v_call: TRBV4-1; j_call: TRBJ1-4
cdr3_aa: CASRLGQGSYGYTF; cdr3_nt: TGTGCCAGCAGGCTCGGACAGGGATCCTATGGCTACACCTTC; d_call: TRBD1; clone_size: .; v_call: TRBV6-5; j_call: TRBJ1-2
cdr3_aa: CASSVEDTDTQYF; cdr3_nt: TGTGCCAGCAGCGTAGAGGACACAGATACGCAGTATTTT; d_call: .; clone_size: .; v_call: TRBV9; j_call: TRBJ2-3
cdr3_aa: CASSASGTDYGYTF; cdr3_nt: TGCGCCAGCAGCGCATCCGGGACGGACTATGGCTACACCTTC; d_call: .; clone_size: .; v_call: TRBV5-1; j_call: TRBJ1-2
cdr3_aa: CARPGGHHEQYF; cdr3_nt: TGCGCCCGTCCGGGGGGCCACCACGAGCAGTACTTC; d_call: .; clone_size: few; v_call: TRBV23-1; j_call: TRBJ2-7
cdr3_aa: CASSDNGGTDTQYF; cdr3_nt: TGTGCCAGCAGTGACAACGGGGGTACAGATACGCAGTATTTT; d_call: .; clone_size: .; v_call: TRBV6-4; j_call: TRBJ2-3
cdr3_aa: CASSEAYEQYF; cdr3_nt: TGTGCCAGCAGTGAAGCCTACGAGCAGTACTTC; d_call: .; clone_size: .; v_call: TRBV25-1; j_call: TRBJ2-7
cdr3_aa: CASSPGTGGTNEQFF; cdr3_nt: TGCGCCAGCAGCCCCGGGACAGGGGGGACTAATGAGCAGTTCTTC; d_call: TRBD1; clone_size: .; v_call: TRBV4-3; j_call: TRBJ2-1
cdr3_aa: CASSITGANVLTF; cdr3_nt: TGTGCCAGCAGCATCACTGGGGCCAACGTCCTGACTTTC; d_call: .; clone_size: .; v_call: TRBV7-3; j_call: TRBJ2-6
cdr3_aa: CASSQEGNSPLHF; cdr3_nt: TGCGCCAGCAGCCAAGAGGGGAATTCACCCCTCCACTTT; d_call: .; clone_size: .; v_call: TRBV4-3; j_call: TRBJ1-6
cdr3_aa: CASSQESGGGSQPQHF; cdr3_nt: TGCGCCAGCAGCCAAGAGTCAGGAGGGGGGAGTCAGCCCCAGCATTTT; d_call: .; clone_size: .; v_call: TRBV4-1; j_call: TRBJ1-5
cdr3_aa: CASSLAGGGNEQFF; cdr3_nt: TGTGCCAGCAGCCTAGCGGGGGGCGGGAATGAGCAGTTCTTC; d_call: TRBD2; clone_size: .; v_call: TRBV11-2; j_call: TRBJ2-1
cdr3_aa: CASSTGADSNQPQHF; cdr3_nt: TGCGCCAGCAGCACGGGTGCCGATAGCAATCAGCCCCAGCATTTT; d_call: .; clone_size: .; v_call: TRBV5-1; j_call: TRBJ1-5
cdr3_aa: CASSLDYRGPTEAFF; cdr3_nt: TGTGCCAGCAGCTTAGATTACAGGGGGCCCACTGAAGCTTTCTTT; d_call: TRBD1; clone_size: .; v_call: TRBV11-2; j_call: TRBJ1-1
cdr3_aa: CASSAGQHGGYTF; cdr3_nt: TGTGCCAGCAGCGCGGGACAGCACGGCGGCTACACCTTC; d_call: TRBD1; clone_size: .; v_call: TRBV9; j_call: TRBJ1-2
cdr3_aa: CASSQGRGANVLTF; cdr3_nt: TGTGCCAGCAGCCAGGGGCGAGGGGCCAACGTCCTGACTTTC; d_call: .; clone_size: .; v_call: TRBV5-6; j_call: TRBJ2-6
cdr3_aa: CASRLSGSVAYEQYF; cdr3_nt: TGTGCCAGCAGACTATCAGGTAGTGTAGCCTACGAGCAGTACTTC; d_call: .; clone_size: once; v_call: TRBV25-1; j_call: TRBJ2-7
cdr3_aa: CASSLGSGGLNTGELFF; cdr3_nt: TGTGCCAGCAGCTTAGGGAGCGGGGGTTTGAACACCGGGGAGCTGTTTTTT; d_call: TRBD2; clone_size: .; v_call: TRBV7-2; j_call: TRBJ2-2
cdr3_aa: CASSWREESEQFF; cdr3_nt: TGCGCCAGCAGCTGGAGAGAGGAATCTGAGCAGTTCTTC; d_call: .; clone_size: once; v_call: TRBV5-1; j_call: TRBJ2-1
cdr3_aa: CASSYEAAGGYTF; cdr3_nt: TGTGCCAGCAGTTACGAGGCCGCGGGTGGCTACACCTTC; d_call: .; clone_size: once; v_call: TRBV6-6; j_call: TRBJ1-2
cdr3_aa: CASSSSRDGGEQYF; cdr3_nt: TGTGCCAGCAGTTCTAGCCGGGATGGGGGCGAGCAGTACTTC; d_call: .; clone_size: .; v_call: TRBV28; j_call: TRBJ2-7
cdr3_aa: CAISDVDTQYF; cdr3_nt: TGTGCCATCAGTGATGTCGATACGCAGTATTTT; d_call: .; clone_size: .; v_call: TRBV10-3; j_call: TRBJ2-3
cdr3_aa: CASSQGETYNEQFF; cdr3_nt: TGCGCCAGCAGCCAAGGGGAAACCTACAATGAGCAGTTCTTC; d_call: .; clone_size: .; v_call: TRBV4-1; j_call: TRBJ2-1
cdr3_aa: CASSPPGNEREQYF; cdr3_nt: TGCGCCAGCAGCCCCCCCGGGAATGAGCGGGAGCAGTACTTC; d_call: .; clone_size: .; v_call: TRBV5-1; j_call: TRBJ2-7
cdr3_aa: CASSDTDRQETQYF; cdr3_nt: TGTGCCAGCAGCGACACGGACAGGCAAGAGACCCAGTACTTC; d_call: TRBD1; clone_size: .; v_call: TRBV7-9; j_call: TRBJ2-5
cdr3_aa: CASSLARGTRGEQFF; cdr3_nt: TGTGCCAGCAGCTTAGCGCGAGGGACTAGAGGTGAGCAGTTCTTC; d_call: TRBD2; clone_size: .; v_call: TRBV7-2; j_call: TRBJ2-1
cdr3_aa: CASRAGGPVNEQFF; cdr3_nt: TGCGCCAGCAGAGCGGGGGGGCCGGTCAATGAGCAGTTCTTC; d_call: TRBD2; clone_size: .; v_call: TRBV5-1; j_call: TRBJ2-1
cdr3_aa: CASSPFAGGANVLTF; cdr3_nt: TGTGCCAGCAGCCCCTTCGCGGGTGGGGCCAACGTCCTGACTTTC; d_call: .; clone_size: .; v_call: TRBV7-3; j_call: TRBJ2-6
cdr3_aa: CASPTGPPDEQYF; cdr3_nt: TGTGCCAGCCCGACAGGGCCTCCTGACGAGCAGTACTTC; d_call: TRBD1; clone_size: .; v_call: TRBV6-4; j_call: TRBJ2-7
cdr3_aa: CASSPATDTQYF; cdr3_nt: TGTGCCAGCAGCCCTGCCACAGATACGCAGTATTTT; d_call: .; clone_size: .; v_call: TRBV7-8; j_call: TRBJ2-3
cdr3_aa: CASSQTPSDRYEQYF; cdr3_nt: TGTGCCAGCAGTCAGACTCCTAGCGACCGCTACGAGCAGTACTTC; d_call: .; clone_size: .; v_call: TRBV6-5; j_call: TRBJ2-7